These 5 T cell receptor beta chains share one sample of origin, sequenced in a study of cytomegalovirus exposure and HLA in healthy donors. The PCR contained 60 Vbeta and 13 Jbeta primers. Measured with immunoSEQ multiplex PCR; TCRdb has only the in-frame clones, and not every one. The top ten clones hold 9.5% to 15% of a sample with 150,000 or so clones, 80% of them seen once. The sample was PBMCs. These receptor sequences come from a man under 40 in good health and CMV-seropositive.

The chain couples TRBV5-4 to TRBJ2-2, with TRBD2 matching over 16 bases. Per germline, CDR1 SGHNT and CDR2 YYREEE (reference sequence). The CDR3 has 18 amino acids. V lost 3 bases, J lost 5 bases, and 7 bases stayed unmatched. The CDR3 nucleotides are TGTGCCAGCAGCTCTCCGGGACTAGCGGGAGGGGTGACCGGGGAGCTGTTTTTT. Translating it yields CASSSPGLAGGVTGELFF.

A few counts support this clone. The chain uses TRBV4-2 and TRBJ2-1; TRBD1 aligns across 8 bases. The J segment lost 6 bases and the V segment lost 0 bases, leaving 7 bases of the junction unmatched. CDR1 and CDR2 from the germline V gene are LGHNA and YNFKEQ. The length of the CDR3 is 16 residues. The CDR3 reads CASSQDKNRGSNEQFF. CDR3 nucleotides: TGTGCCAGCAGCCAAGATAAGAACAGGGGGAGCAATGAGCAGTTCTTC.

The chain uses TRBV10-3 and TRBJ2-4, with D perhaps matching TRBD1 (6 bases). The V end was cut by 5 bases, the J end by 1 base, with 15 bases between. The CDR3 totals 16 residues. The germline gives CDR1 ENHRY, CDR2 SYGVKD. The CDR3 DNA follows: TGTGCCATCAGTAGGGCAGGGGTATTGGCCAAAAACATTCAGTACTTC. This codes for CAISRAGVLAKNIQYF.

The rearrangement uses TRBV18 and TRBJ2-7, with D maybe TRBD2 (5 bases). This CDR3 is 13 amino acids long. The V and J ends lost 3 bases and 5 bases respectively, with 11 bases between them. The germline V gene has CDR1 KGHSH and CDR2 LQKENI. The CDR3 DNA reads TGTGCCAGCTCACCTCTGGGAGAGGACGAGCAGTACTTC. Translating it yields CASSPLGEDEQYF.

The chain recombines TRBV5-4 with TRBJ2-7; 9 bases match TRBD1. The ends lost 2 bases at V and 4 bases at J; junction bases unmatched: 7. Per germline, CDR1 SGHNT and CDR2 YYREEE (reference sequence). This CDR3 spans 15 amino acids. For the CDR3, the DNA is TGTGCCAGCAGCTTTGGACAGGGGCCAAGGTACGAGCAGTACTTC. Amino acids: CASSFGQGPRYEQYF. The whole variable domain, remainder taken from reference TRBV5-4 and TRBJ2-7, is ETGVTQSPTHLIKTRGQQVTLRCSSQSGHNTVSWYQQALGQGPQFIFQYYREEENGRGNFPPRFSGLQFPNYSSELNVNALELDDSALYLCASSFGQGPRYEQYFGPGTRLTVT.